This T cell receptor beta chain was observed in a study of regulatory T cells in long-lasting Graves disease. Time point noted: persistent/refractory GD, antithyroid drugs over 5 years with positive TRAb. PBMCs provided the RNA from which the TCR library was made. The CDR3 consists of 15 residues. With V trimmed by 5 bases and J by 7 bases, 8 bases remained unmatched. CDR1 SGHTA and CDR2 FQGNSA come from the germline V gene. To make TCR beta libraries, researchers used iRepertoire HTBI primers and Arm-PCR of CDR3 regions. Via MiXCR, TCRdb re-called the multiplex PCR reads, giving one row per CDR3 protein. Among 650,000 to 850,000 distinct CDR3 sequences listed, 25% to 30% were seen once.

The chain joins TRBV7-2 to TRBJ1-6; 7 positions agree with TRBD1. Sample: peripheral blood mononuclear cells (PBMCs), taken when the disease was refractory, from a patient treated with antithyroid drugs. The receptor's source is a female donor with Graves disease. Written as DNA, the CDR3 is TGTGCCAGCAGCATGCCCGGGACAGACAATTCACCCCTCCACTTT. Protein product: CASSMPGTDNSPLHF.